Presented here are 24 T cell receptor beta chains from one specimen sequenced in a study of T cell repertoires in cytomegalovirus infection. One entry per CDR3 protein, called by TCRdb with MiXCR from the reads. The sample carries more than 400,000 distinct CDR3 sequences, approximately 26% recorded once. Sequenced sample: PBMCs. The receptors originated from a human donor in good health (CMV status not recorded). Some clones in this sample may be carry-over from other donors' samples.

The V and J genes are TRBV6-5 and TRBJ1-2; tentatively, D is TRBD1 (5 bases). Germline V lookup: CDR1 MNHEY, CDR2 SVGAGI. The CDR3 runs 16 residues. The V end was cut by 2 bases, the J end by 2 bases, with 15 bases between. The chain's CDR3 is CASSYEGWGLNYGYTF. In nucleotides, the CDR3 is TGTGCCAGCAGTTACGAGGGGTGGGGACTCAACTATGGCTACACCTTC.

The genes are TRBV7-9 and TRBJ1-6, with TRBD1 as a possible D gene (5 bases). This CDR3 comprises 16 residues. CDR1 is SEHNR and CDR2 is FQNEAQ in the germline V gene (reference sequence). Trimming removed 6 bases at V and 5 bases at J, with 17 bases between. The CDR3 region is CASRGPGTTNNSPLHF. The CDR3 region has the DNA TGTGCCAGCAGGGGACCCGGGACCACAAATAATTCACCCCTCCACTTT.

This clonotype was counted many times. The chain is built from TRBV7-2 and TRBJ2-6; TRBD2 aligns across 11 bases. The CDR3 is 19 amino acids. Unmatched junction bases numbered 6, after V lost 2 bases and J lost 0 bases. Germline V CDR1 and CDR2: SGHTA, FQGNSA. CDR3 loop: CASSLRQLAGVSGANVLTF. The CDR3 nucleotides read TGTGCCAGCAGCTTAAGACAACTAGCGGGGGTCTCTGGGGCCAACGTCCTGACTTTC.

The CDR3: CASTRNPRGANTEAFF. DNA for the CDR3: TGTGCCAGCACTCGAAACCCGCGAGGGGCTAACACTGAAGCTTTCTTT. This chain links TRBV27 with TRBJ1-1, with D perhaps matching TRBD1 (5 bases). Germline CDR1 reads MNHEY; CDR2 reads SMNVEV (reference sequence). Trimming removed 7 bases from V and 2 bases from J, with 20 bases in between. The length of the CDR3 is 16 residues.

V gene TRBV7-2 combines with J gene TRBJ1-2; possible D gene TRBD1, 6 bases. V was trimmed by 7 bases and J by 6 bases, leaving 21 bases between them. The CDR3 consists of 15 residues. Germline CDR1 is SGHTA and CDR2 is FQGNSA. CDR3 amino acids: CASTPRDTRLDGYTF. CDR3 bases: TGTGCCAGCACCCCCCGGGACACCCGTTTGGATGGCTACACCTTC.

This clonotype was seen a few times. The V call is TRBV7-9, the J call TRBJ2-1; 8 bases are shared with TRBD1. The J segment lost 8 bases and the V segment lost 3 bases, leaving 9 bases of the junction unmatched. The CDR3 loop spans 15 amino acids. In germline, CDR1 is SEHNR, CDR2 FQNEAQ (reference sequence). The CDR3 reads CASSFLQGVNDEQFF. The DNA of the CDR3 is TGTGCCAGCAGCTTTTTACAGGGGGTAAATGATGAGCAGTTCTTC.

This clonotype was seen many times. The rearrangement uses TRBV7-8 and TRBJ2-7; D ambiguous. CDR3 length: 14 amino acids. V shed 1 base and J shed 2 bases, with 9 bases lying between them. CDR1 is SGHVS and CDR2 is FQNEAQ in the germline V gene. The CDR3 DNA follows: TGTGCCAGCAGCTTAGATAAGGGTACCTACGAGCAGTACTTC. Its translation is CASSLDKGTYEQYF.

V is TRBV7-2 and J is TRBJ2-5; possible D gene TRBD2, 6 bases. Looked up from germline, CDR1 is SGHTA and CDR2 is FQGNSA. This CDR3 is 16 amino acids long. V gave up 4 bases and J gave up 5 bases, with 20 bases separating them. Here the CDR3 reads CASSYRKRAGAETQYF. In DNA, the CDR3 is TGTGCCAGCAGCTATCGAAAGCGGGCCGGCGCGGAGACCCAGTACTTC.

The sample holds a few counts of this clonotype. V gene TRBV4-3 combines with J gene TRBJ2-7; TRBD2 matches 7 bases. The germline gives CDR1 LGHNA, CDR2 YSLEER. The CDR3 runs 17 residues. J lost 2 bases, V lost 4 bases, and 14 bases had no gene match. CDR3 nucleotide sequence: TGCGCCAGCAGCCCCCCCGAGGGGCGGGAGTCAACCTACGAGCAGTACGTC. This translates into CASSPPEGRESTYEQYV.

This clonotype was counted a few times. CDR3 sequence: CASRNLEGYGNTIYF. The CDR3 coding sequence is TGTGCCAGCCGCAACTTAGAGGGGTACGGAAACACCATATATTTT. The chain has TRBV2 and TRBJ1-3; D is perhaps TRBD1 (5 bases). Per germline, CDR1 SNHLY and CDR2 FYNNEI. The CDR3 totals 15 residues. Trimming pared 8 bases from V and 4 bases from J, leaving 18 bases between.

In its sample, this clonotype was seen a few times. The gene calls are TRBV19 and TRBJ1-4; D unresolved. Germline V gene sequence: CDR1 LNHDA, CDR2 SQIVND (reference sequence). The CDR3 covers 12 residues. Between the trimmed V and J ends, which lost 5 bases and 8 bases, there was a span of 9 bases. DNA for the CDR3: TGTGCCAGTAGTCCGAATTGGGAAAAACTGTTTTTT. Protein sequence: CASSPNWEKLFF.

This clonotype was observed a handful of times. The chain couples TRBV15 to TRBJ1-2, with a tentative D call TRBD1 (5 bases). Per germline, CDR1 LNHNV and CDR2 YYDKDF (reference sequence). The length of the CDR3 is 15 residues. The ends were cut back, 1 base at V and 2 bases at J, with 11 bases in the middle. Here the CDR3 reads CATSRVGAENYGYTF. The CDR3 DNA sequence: TGTGCCACCAGCAGAGTAGGGGCAGAGAACTATGGCTACACCTTC. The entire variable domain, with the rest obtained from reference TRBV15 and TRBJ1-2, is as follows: DAMVIQNPRYQVTQFGKPVTLSCSQTLNHNVMYWYQQKSSQAPKLLFHYYDKDFNNEADTPDNFQSRRPNTSFCFLDIRSPGLGDTAMYLCATSRVGAENYGYTFGSGTRLTVV.

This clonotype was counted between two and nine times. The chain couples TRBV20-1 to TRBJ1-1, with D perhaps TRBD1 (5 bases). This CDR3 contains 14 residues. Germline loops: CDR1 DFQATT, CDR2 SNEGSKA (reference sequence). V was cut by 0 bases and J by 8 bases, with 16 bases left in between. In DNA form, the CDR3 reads TGCAGTGCTAGAGAAAGACGGGGGGAGAGGGAAGCTTTCTTT. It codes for CSARERRGEREAFF.

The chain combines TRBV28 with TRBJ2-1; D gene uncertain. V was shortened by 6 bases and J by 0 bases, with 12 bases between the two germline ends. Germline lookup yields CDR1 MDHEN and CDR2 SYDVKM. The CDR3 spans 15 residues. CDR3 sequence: CASSPPQPSYNEQFF. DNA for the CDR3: TGTGCCAGCAGCCCCCCCCAGCCCTCCTACAATGAGCAGTTCTTC.

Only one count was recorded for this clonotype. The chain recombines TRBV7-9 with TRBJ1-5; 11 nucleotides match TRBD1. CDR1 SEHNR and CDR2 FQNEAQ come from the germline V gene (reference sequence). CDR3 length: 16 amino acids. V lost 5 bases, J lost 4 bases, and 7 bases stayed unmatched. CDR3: CASSLLGQGANQPQHF. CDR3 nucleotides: TGTGCCAGCAGCCTTCTCGGACAGGGGGCAAATCAGCCCCAGCATTTT.

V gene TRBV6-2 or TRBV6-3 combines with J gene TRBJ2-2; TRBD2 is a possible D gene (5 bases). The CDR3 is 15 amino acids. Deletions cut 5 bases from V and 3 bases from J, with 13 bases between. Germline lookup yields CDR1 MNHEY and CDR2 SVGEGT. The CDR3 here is CASSPWAGDTGELFF. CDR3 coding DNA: TGTGCCAGCAGTCCTTGGGCCGGGGACACCGGGGAGCTGTTTTTT.

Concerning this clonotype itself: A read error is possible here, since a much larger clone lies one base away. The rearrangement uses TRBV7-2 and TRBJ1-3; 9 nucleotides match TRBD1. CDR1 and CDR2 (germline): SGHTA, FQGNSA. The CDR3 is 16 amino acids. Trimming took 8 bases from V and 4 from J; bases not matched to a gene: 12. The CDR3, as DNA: TGTGCCAGCCGCCAGACCCACAGGGGGCGGGGAAACACCATATATTTT. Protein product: CASRQTHRGRGNTIYF.

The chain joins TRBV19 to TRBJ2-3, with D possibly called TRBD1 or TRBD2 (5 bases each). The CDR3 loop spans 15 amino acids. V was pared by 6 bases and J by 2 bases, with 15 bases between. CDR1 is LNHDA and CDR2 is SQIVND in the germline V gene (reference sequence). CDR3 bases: TGTGCCAGTAGGAGAGGGGAAGGGTACACAGATACGCAGTATTTT. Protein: CASRRGEGYTDTQYF.

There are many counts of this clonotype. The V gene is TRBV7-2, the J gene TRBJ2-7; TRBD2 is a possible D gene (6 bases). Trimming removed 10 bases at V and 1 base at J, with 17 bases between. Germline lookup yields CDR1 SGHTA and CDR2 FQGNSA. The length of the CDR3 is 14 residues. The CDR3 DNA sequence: TGTGCCACCAAAGGAGTCGGGAGATCCTACGAGCAGTACTTC. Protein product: CATKGVGRSYEQYF.

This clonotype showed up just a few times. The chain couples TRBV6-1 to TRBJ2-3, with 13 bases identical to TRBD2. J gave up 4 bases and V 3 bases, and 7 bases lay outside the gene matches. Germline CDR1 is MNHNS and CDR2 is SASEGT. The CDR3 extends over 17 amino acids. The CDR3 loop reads CASSDPKLAGGPDTQYF. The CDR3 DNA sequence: TGTGCCAGCAGTGACCCCAAACTAGCGGGAGGGCCAGATACGCAGTATTTT.

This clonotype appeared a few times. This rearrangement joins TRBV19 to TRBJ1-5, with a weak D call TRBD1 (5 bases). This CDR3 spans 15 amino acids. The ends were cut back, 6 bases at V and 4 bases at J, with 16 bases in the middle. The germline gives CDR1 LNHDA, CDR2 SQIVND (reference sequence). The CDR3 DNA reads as TGTGCCAGTAGCCCCCAAGGGACCCCAAATCAGCCCCAGCATTTT. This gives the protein CASSPQGTPNQPQHF.

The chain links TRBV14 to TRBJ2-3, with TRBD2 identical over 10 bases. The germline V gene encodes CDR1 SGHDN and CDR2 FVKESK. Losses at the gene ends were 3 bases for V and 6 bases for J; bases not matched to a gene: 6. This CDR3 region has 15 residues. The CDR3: CASSQPGLALDTQYF. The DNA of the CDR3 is TGTGCCAGCAGCCAGCCGGGACTAGCGCTGGATACGCAGTATTTT.

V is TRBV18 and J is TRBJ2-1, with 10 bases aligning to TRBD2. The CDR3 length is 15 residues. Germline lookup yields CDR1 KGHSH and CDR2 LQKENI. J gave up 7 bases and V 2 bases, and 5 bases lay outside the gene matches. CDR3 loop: CASSPGTSVPNEQFF. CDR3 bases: TGTGCCAGCTCACCAGGGACTAGCGTCCCGAATGAGCAGTTCTTC.

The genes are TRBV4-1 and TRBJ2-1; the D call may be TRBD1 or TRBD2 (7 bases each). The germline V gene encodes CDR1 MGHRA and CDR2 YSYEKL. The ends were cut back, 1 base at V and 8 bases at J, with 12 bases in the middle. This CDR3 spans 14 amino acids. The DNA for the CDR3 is TGCGCCAGCAGCCAAGCAGGGGGGGGGGATGAGCAGTTCTTC. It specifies CASSQAGGGDEQFF.